This T cell receptor beta chain is from a study of cytomegalovirus exposure and HLA in healthy donors. Overall study: The 110 million or so unique TCR beta sequences, from approximately 170 million T cells, were found by an earlier analysis. Findings and limits, study-wide: Roughly even sequencing depth across donors was the assumption behind the presence/absence analyses. The CMV antigen specificity of three CMV-associated chains was confirmed through in vitro analysis. Earlier analysis yielded a pattern in which most TCR beta V segments were productive about 90% or about 30% of the time.

In the case of this clone: Its antigen is not known.

The CDR3 contains 16 residues. Germline-derived CDR1 and CDR2 are MDHEN and SYDVKM. Trimming pared 2 bases from V and 0 bases from J, leaving 12 bases between. The primer mix had 60 Vbeta and 13 Jbeta primers. Profiling relied on immunoSEQ multiplex PCR, and the TCRdb table lists in-frame clones only, not all of them. This sample has around 170,000 clones, with 80% found just once. V and J are TRBV28 and TRBJ2-3, with D possibly TRBD1 on 5 matching bases. The clonotype was recovered from a woman aged 45-65 years in good health and CMV-seropositive. Sequencing was done on a sample of PBMCs. The CDR3: CASSLIGATSTDTQYF. The DNA of the CDR3 is TGTGCCAGCAGTTTAATTGGGGCTACTAGCACAGATACGCAGTATTTT.